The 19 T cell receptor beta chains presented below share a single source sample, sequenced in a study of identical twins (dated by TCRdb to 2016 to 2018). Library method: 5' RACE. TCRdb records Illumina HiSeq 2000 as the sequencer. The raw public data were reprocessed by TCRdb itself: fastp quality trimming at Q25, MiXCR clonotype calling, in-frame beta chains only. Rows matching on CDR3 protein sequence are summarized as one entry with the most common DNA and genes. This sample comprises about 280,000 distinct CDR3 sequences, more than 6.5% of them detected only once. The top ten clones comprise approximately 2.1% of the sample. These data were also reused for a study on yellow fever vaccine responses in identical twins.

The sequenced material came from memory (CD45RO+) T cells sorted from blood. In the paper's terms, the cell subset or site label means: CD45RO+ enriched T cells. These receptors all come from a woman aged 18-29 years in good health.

CDR3 coding DNA: TGTGCCAGCAGCTTAGTGGGGACAGGGGATCAGCCCCAGCATTTT. Protein product: CASSLVGTGDQPQHF. The J gene is TRBJ1-5, the V gene TRBV7-9; 10 bases are a match to TRBD1. Germline assignment: CDR1 SEHNR and CDR2 FQNEAQ (reference sequence). The junction had 2 bases not matched to a gene; V was cut back by 1 base and J by 5 bases. This CDR3 contains 15 residues.

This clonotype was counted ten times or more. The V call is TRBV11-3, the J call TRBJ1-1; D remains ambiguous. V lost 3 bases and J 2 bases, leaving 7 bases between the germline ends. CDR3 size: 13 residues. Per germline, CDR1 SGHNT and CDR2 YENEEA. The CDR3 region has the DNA TGTGCCAGCAGCTTTTCCCAAAACACTGAAGCTTTCTTT. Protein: CASSFSQNTEAFF.

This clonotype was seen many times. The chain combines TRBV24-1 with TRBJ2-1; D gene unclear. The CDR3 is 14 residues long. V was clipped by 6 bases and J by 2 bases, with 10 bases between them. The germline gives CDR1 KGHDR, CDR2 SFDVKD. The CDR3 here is CATSTGLTYNEQFF. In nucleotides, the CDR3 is TGTGCCACCAGTACGGGCCTAACCTACAATGAGCAGTTCTTC.

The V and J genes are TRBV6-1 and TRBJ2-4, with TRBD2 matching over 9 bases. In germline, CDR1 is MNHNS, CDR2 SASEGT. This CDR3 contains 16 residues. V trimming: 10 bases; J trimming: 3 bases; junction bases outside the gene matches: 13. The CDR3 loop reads CATPRLAERGKNIQYF. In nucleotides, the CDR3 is TGTGCCACTCCGCGACTAGCGGAGAGGGGCAAAAACATTCAGTACTTC.

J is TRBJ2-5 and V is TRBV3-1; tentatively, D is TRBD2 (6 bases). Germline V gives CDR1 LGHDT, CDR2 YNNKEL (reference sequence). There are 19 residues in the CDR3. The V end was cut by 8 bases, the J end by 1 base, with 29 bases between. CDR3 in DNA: TGTGCCAGCTCCCAAGGGGTCTTGGCGGGGAGGAAACTCCAAGAGACCCAGTACTTC. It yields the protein CASSQGVLAGRKLQETQYF.

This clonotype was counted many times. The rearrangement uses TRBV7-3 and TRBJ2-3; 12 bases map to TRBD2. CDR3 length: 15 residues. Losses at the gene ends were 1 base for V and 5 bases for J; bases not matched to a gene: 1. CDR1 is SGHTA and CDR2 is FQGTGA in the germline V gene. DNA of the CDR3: TGTGCCAGCAGCTTAATGGGACTAGCGGGAGATACGCAGTATTTT. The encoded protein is CASSLMGLAGDTQYF.

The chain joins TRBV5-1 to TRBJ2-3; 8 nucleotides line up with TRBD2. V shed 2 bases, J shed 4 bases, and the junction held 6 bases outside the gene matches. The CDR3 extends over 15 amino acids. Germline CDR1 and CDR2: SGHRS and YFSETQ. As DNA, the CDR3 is TGCGCCAGCAGCTTAGCGGGAGCCCTCTCAGATACGCAGTATTTT. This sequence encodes CASSLAGALSDTQYF.

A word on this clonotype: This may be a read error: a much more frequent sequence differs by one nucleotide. CDR3: CASTPGYGYTF. CDR3 coding DNA: TGTGCCAGCACCCCAGGGTATGGCTACACCTTC. The chain links TRBV2 to TRBJ1-2, with D tentatively TRBD1 (5 bases). Trimming stripped 7 bases from V and 5 bases from J, with 8 bases between. The CDR3 loop spans 11 amino acids. Germline CDR1 is SNHLY and CDR2 is FYNNEI.

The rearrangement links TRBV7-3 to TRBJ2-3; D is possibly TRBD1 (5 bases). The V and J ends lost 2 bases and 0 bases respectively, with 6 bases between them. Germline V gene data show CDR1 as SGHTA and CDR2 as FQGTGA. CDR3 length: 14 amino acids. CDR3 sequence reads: CASSLGHSTDTQYF. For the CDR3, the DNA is TGTGCCAGCAGCTTAGGACATAGCACAGATACGCAGTATTTT. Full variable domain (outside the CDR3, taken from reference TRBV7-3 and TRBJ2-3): GAGVSQTPSNKVTEKGKYVELRCDPISGHTALYWYRQSLGQGPEFLIYFQGTGAADDSGLPNDRFFAVRPEGSVSTLKIQRTERGDSAVYLCASSLGHSTDTQYFGPGTRLTVL.

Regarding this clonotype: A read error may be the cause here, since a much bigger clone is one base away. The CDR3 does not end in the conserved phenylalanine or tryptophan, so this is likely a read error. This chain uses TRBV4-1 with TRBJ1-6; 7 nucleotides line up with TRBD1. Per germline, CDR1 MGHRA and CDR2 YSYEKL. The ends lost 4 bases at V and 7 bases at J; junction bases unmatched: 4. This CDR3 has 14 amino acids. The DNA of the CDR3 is TGCGCCAGCAGCCCCGACAGGGTAAATTCACCCCTCCACATT. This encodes CASSPDRVNSPLHI.

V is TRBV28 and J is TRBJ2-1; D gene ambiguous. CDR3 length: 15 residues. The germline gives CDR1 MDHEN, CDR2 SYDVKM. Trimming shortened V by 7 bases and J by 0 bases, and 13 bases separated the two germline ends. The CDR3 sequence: CASTLEGSSYNEQFF. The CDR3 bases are TGTGCCAGCACCTTAGAAGGTAGCTCCTACAATGAGCAGTTCTTC.

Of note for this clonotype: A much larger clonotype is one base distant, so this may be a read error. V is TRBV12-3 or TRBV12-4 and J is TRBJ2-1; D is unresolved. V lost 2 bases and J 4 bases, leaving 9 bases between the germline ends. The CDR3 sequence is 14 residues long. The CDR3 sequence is CASSLLEKYNEQFF. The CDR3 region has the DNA TGTGCCAGCAGTTTACTGGAAAAATACAATGAGCAGTTCTTC.

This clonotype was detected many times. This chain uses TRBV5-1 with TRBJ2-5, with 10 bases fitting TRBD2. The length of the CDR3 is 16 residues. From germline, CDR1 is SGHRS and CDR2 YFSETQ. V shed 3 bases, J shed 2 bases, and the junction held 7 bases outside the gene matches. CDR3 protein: CASSSEGTSAQETQYF. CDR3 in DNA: TGCGCCAGCAGCTCCGAGGGGACTAGCGCGCAAGAGACCCAGTACTTC.

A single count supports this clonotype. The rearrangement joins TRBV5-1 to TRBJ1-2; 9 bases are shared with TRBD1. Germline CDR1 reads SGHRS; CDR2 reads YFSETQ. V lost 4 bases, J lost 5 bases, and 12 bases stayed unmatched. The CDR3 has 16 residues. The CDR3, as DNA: TGCGCCAGCAGCCTTACTCCAGTCGGGACAGGGTATGGCTACACCTTC. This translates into CASSLTPVGTGYGYTF.

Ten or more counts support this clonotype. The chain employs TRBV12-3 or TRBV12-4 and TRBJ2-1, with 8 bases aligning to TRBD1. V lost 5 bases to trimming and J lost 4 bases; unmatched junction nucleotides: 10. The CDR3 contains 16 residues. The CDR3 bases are TGTGCCAGCAGTCCCCGAGACAGGGGATGGTACAATGAGCAGTTCTTC. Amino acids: CASSPRDRGWYNEQFF.

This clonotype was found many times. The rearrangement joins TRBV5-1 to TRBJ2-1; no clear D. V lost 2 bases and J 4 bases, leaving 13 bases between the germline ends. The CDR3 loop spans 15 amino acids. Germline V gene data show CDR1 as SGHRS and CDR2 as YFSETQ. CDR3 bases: TGCGCCAGCAGCTTCGACTCCCAAGGTTACAATGAGCAGTTCTTC. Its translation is CASSFDSQGYNEQFF.

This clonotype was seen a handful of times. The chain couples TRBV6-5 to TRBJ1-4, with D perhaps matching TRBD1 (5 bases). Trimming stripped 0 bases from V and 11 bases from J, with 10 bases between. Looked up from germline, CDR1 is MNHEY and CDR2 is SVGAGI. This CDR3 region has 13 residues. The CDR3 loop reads CASSYSKGDKLFF. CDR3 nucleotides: TGTGCCAGCAGTTACTCGAAAGGGGACAAACTGTTTTTT.

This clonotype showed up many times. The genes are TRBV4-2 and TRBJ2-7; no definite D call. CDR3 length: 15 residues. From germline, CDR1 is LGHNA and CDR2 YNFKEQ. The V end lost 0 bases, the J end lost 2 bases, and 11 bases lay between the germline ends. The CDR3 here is CASSQDSTPTYEQYF. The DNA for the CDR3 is TGTGCCAGCAGCCAAGATTCCACTCCCACCTACGAGCAGTACTTC.

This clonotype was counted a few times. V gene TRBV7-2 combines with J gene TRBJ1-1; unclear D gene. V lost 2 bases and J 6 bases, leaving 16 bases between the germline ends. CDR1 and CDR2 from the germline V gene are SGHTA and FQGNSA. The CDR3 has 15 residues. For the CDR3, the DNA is TGTGCCAGCAGCTTATTGTGGAGGACTGACGCTGAAGCTTTCTTT. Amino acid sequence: CASSLLWRTDAEAFF.